This T cell receptor beta chain was documented in a study of blood T cell repertoires in COVID-19. Background on the study: Material from acute and convalescent COVID-19 was sourced from the United States, Italy and Spain.

Each participant's cohort was designated according to participant-reported clinical history. During the 2 weeks before they entered the study, exposed participants had met someone with a PCR-confirmed or clinician-diagnosed COVID-19 case. Original data processing: Reference gene primer amplification in the assay estimated nucleated cell counts. Some clones are missing from TCRdb's copy, which holds only in-frame ones; the method was immunoSEQ multiplex PCR. The V and J calls and clone size were taken over from that table, and D and trimming were inferred from the DNA. Of about 180,000 clones in the sample, 80% were seen once. Germline assignment: CDR1 SGHVS and CDR2 FNYEAQ. The CDR3 runs 15 residues. The V segment lost 4 bases and the J segment 6 bases; nucleotides outside the gene matches: 7.

The chain employs TRBV7-6 and TRBJ2-2, with TRBD1 identical over 8 bases. The sample was PBMCs or T cells enriched from blood (not recorded which). This sequence originates from a man between 60 and 75 years old who had been exposed to COVID-19. CDR3 sequence (DNA): TGTGCCAGCAGCTCGCTGACAGGGGAGTCCGGGGAGCTGTTTTTT. It yields the protein CASSSLTGESGELFF.